The clone carrying this T cell receptor beta chain was counted only a few times. CDR3 length equals 17 residues. Germline lookup yields CDR1 MGHRA and CDR2 YSYEKL. The V end was cut by 1 base, the J end by 0 bases, with 14 bases between. This entry comes from a study of T-cell reconstitution after alpha-beta-depleted transplantation in children. Using unique molecular identifiers, the investigators prepared the TCRbeta library. TCRdb called the PCR reads again in MiXCR, with one record for every CDR3 protein. The sample holds some 590,000 distinct CDR3 sequences, under 12% seen once. V usage is TRBV4-1 and J usage is TRBJ2-3, with D perhaps matching TRBD2 (5 bases). The sequence was collected from a human donor who donated a stem cell graft to a child with acute myeloid leukemia. Sequenced here: PBMCs from the stem cell graft donor, sampled from the stem cell graft. CDR3 coding DNA: TGCGCCAGCAGCCAAGGGATCGGAGCGGAGAGCACAGATACGCAGTATTTT. Translating it yields CASSQGIGAESTDTQYF.